A selection of T cell receptor beta chains follows, all from one sample in a study of B cell selection in AIRE deficiency. Only in-frame clones appear in the TCRdb table, and some are missing; sequencing was by immunoSEQ multiplex PCR. The sample consists of fewer than 25,000 clones, around 97% of them appearing once. The sequencing sample was made of conventional CD4+ T cells sorted from PBMCs. The receptors were gathered from a human donor with AIRE deficiency. Both conserved end residues are part of each CDR3. The D gene is left open where the match is weak. Clone size, where shown, is once, few, many, or a class for clones that have expanded.

TRBJ2-7 . TRBD1 TRBV29-1 CSVARQGPAEQYF TGCAGCGTTGCCCGACAGGGTCCGGCCGAGCAGTACTTC
TRBJ2-7 . TRBD2 TRBV27 CASSLRGGLYEQYF TGTGCCAGCAGTCTCCGGGGGGGCCTCTACGAGCAGTACTTC
TRBJ2-5 . . TRBV14 CASSLPGRRGQETQYF TGTGCCAGCAGTCTTCCGGGCCGTCGGGGGCAAGAGACCCAGTACTTC
TRBJ1-1 . . TRBV4-3 CASSQAPLEAAFF TGCGCCAGCAGCCAAGCACCCTTGGAGGCGGCTTTCTTT
TRBJ2-7 once TRBD1 TRBV28 CASSSGQGRHEQYF TGTGCCAGCAGTTCGGGACAGGGGAGACACGAGCAGTACTTC
TRBJ1-1 . . TRBV29-1 CSAQGPNTEAFF TGCAGCGCACAGGGCCCGAACACTGAAGCTTTCTTT
TRBJ2-3 . . TRBV18 CASSPVWGATQYF TGTGCCAGCTCACCAGTCTGGGGAGCTACGCAGTATTTT
TRBJ2-7 . TRBD1 TRBV19 CASSITGGYSYEQYF TGTGCCAGTAGTATCACAGGGGGATACTCCTACGAGCAGTACTTC
TRBJ1-1 . . TRBV2 CASSLDRGNTEAFF TGTGCCAGCAGCCTCGACAGAGGGAACACTGAAGCTTTCTTT
TRBJ2-7 . . TRBV7-3 CASSLTSAAPYEQYF TGTGCCAGCAGCTTAACCTCAGCGGCCCCCTACGAGCAGTACTTC
TRBJ2-1 . . TRBV18 CASSPFLAPNGNEQFF TGTGCCAGCTCACCCTTCCTAGCGCCGAATGGAAATGAGCAGTTCTTC
TRBJ1-5 . . TRBV19 CASSIPSGGTAPQHF TGTGCCAGTAGTATCCCCTCGGGTGGCACGGCGCCCCAGCATTTT
TRBJ2-2 . TRBD2 TRBV25-1 CASRVDWAGGSGELFF TGTGCCAGCAGAGTTGACTGGGCGGGAGGTTCCGGGGAGCTGTTTTTT
TRBJ2-5 . TRBD1 TRBV5-6 CASSLPTGGGETQYF TGTGCCAGCAGCTTACCCACAGGGGGCGGCGAGACCCAGTACTTC
TRBJ2-4 . . TRBV9 CASSPYPLANIQYF TGTGCCAGCAGCCCCTACCCCCTAGCGAACATTCAGTACTTC
TRBJ2-7 . . TRBV6-5 CASSLAFYEQYF TGTGCCAGCAGTTTGGCCTTCTACGAGCAGTACTTC
TRBJ2-5 . . TRBV12-1 CASGEQDGLADLQETQYF TGTGCCAGCGGGGAGCAGGATGGACTAGCGGACCTCCAAGAGACCCAGTACTTC
TRBJ1-3 . . TRBV30 CAWSLGGNTIYF TGTGCCTGGTCGTTGGGTGGAAACACCATATATTTT
TRBJ1-2 . TRBD1 TRBV4-2 CASSLRDRGRGDGYTF TGTGCCAGCAGCCTCCGGGACAGGGGGCGAGGTGATGGCTACACCTTC
TRBJ1-1 . . TRBV5-5 CASRLPMRMGTEAFF TGTGCCAGCAGATTACCGATGAGGATGGGCACTGAAGCTTTCTTT
TRBJ1-1 once . TRBV4-3 CASSQYPGPKRNTEAFF TGCGCCAGCAGCCAATACCCGGGACCCAAGAGGAACACTGAAGCTTTCTTT
TRBJ1-6 . TRBD1 TRBV5-1 CASSFGVGTGINSPLHF TGCGCCAGCAGCTTTGGGGTCGGGACAGGGATCAATTCACCCCTCCACTTT
TRBJ2-5 . TRBD1 TRBV6-1 CASRRDRVLETQYF TGTGCCAGCAGGAGGGACAGGGTATTGGAGACCCAGTACTTC
TRBJ1-3 . TRBD1 TRBV19 CASSTYRGEWRNTIYF TGTGCCAGTAGTACGTACAGGGGGGAGTGGAGAAACACCATATATTTT
TRBJ1-5 . TRBD1 TRBV28 CASSLYPWQGARTSKWPQHF TGTGCCAGCAGTTTATACCCTTGGCAGGGGGCGCGAACGTCCAAGTGGCCCCAGCATTTT
TRBJ1-1 . . TRBV5-1 CAIERQAQEVNTEAFF TGCGCCATTGAGCGACAGGCCCAGGAGGTGAACACTGAAGCTTTCTTT
TRBJ1-4 . . TRBV25-1 CASSDPGVMGEKLFF TGTGCCAGCAGTGACCCGGGGGTGATGGGTGAAAAACTGTTTTTT
TRBJ1-6 . . TRBV30 CAWSSPHALHF TGTGCCTGGAGTTCCCCCCATGCCCTCCACTTT
TRBJ1-6 . TRBD1 TRBV11-3 CASSPGQGAYNSPLHF TGTGCCAGCAGCCCCGGACAGGGAGCCTATAATTCACCCCTCCACTTT
TRBJ1-1 once . TRBV5-1 CASSLALNTEAFF TGCGCCAGCAGCTTGGCTCTGAACACTGAAGCTTTCTTT
TRBJ2-1 . TRBD2 TRBV7-3 CASSGAGLAGGPSSYNEQFF TGTGCCAGCAGCGGGGCGGGACTAGCGGGAGGGCCTTCGTCCTACAATGAGCAGTTCTTC
TRBJ2-4 . TRBD1 TRBV27 CASSLGGTGGYIQYF TGTGCCAGCAGTTTAGGAGGTACAGGGGGGTACATTCAGTACTTC
TRBJ1-2 . . TRBV29-1 CSVKDQYGYTF TGCAGCGTAAAGGATCAGTATGGCTACACCTTC
TRBJ1-1 . . TRBV5-1 CASSLWVGGMNTEAFF TGCGCCAGCAGCTTGTGGGTGGGGGGCATGAACACTGAAGCTTTCTTT
TRBJ2-7 . TRBD1 TRBV5-1 CASSSETGGRYEQYF TGCGCCAGCAGCTCCGAGACAGGGGGGAGATACGAGCAGTACTTC
TRBJ2-6 . TRBD1 TRBV5-1 CASSLWTGVSSGANVLTF TGCGCCAGCAGCTTGTGGACAGGGGTCAGCTCTGGGGCCAACGTCCTGACTTTC